This TCR beta chain was observed in a study of T cell repertoires in ileal Crohn's disease. The repertoire was sequenced with immunoSEQ multiplex PCR; TCRdb's copy has only in-frame clones and lacks some. The sample consists of around 3,400 clones, approximately 93% of them appearing once. Time point here: inflamed ileum from the surgical specimen. Patients were adults with ileal or ileocolonic Crohn's disease needing resection. The CDR3 contains 13 residues. The ends lost 5 bases at V and 5 bases at J; junction bases unmatched: 2. Germline V CDR1 and CDR2: PRHDT, FYEKMQ (reference sequence). The study, taken as a whole, reports: High-frequency clones were more common in sorted CD8 than CD4 cells.

On this clone: What it binds is not known.

Sequencing was carried out using ileal tissue. The receptor was derived from an adult with Crohn's disease. The chain carries TRBV13 and TRBJ1-4, with 7 positions matching TRBD1. CDR3 nucleotide sequence: TGTGCCAGCAGCGACAGGGAGAATGAAAAACTGTTTTTT. It specifies CASSDRENEKLFF.